This TCR beta chain was sequenced during a study of early T cells in non-severe SARS-CoV-2 infection (dated by TCRdb to 2020 to 2023). In terms of the full investigation: Bulk RNA from unsorted whole blood was used for TCR sequencing, so alpha and beta chains could not be paired. The research as a whole found: VDJdb matching was skewed toward anti-spike CD8 responses and likely underestimated virus-specific expansions, missing private and CD4 specificities.

On this clonotype itself: Which antigen it targets is not known. No much larger clone exists at a distance of one base, and base qualities are not known.

The V end loses 4 bases and the J end loses 1 base, and a stretch of 8 bases separates them. From the germline V gene, CDR1 is SQVTM and CDR2 is ANQGSEA. From its cysteine to its phenylalanine, the CDR3 spans 12 amino acids. This entry keeps only the CDR3 DNA: 36 bases, framed from base 1. Library prep was done by 5' RACE. Instrument used: NextSeq 500. In the TCR library protocol, unique molecular identifiers were attached to individual cDNA molecules to correct for PCR bias and sequencing error. Both TCR alpha and beta chains were sequenced, and tight co-correlation was observed between alpha and beta sequence abundances in each sample. In the source study's methods: V gene, J gene and CDR3 annotation of TCR sequences was performed with Decombinator V4. Expanded TCRs were defined as changing significantly between any two time points under a Poisson model with p below 0.0001. TCR abundances were normalised to the total number of TCRs sequenced per sample and expressed as counts per million. TRAV1-2 paired with TRAJ12, TRAJ20 or TRAJ33 defined MAIT TCRs, while TRAV10 paired with TRAJ18 defined iNKT TCRs. A search of VDJdb, accessed on 1 November 2021, was run for TCRs annotated to CMV, EBV and SARS-CoV-2, with TCRs annotated for multiple antigens excluded. TCRdb reworked the public reads: Q25 trimming with fastp, MiXCR clone assembly, productive beta chains retained. CDR3 protein duplicates are merged, each entry listing the most common genes and DNA. The V and J calls and clone size are TCRdb's, not the authors'. This sample holds approximately 48,000 distinct CDR3 sequences; about 10% were observed only once. The ten top clones hold 15% of the sample.

The study was a case-control design nested within a healthcare worker cohort in London, UK, with weekly nasopharyngeal swab PCR tests and blood sampling. Healthcare workers were recruited during the week of the UK lockdown, between 23 and 31 March 2020, and followed weekly for up to about 15 weeks. The rearrangement combines TRBV29-1 with TRBJ2-7, with the D gene not confidently named. Sequencing was performed on whole blood. This TCR was sampled from an adult who was a healthcare worker with PCR-confirmed SARS-CoV-2 infection or an uninfected control (not recorded which). The CDR3 protein: CSVVVSSYEQYF. The DNA sequence is given as TGCAGCGTTGTGGTCAGTTCCTACGAGCAGTACTTC.